This is a list of T cell receptor beta chains from one sample in a study of response to subunit inactivated influenza vaccine. TCRdb itself ran the RT-PCR reads through MiXCR, one entry per CDR3 protein. The table lists hundreds of thousands of distinct CDR3 sequences, 11% of them singletons. The same sample was also used in a study of T cells expressing NK-cell markers.

Sequences were derived from PBMCs from blood, sampled on the day of vaccination. The receptors stem from a man aged 45 to 65 who received an inactivated influenza vaccine. Each CDR3 is given with its conserved first and last residue. Each record gives: V gene, D gene, J gene, clone size, CDR3 length, CDR3 protein, CDR3 DNA. The D gene is left open where the match is weak. Not all rows give a size; the values are once, few, many and, for expanded clones, a class.

TRBV7-9	TRBD1	TRBJ2-1	few	15	CASSRGTGVNNEQFF	TGTGCCAGCAGCCGCGGGACAGGGGTGAACAATGAGCAGTTCTTC
TRBV6-5	NA	TRBJ1-4	NA	15	CASSYSPGSNDKLFF	TGTGCCAGCAGTTACTCCCCGGGATCTAATGATAAACTGTTTTTT
TRBV10-3	TRBD1	TRBJ2-7	NA	15	CAISATGGSSYEQYF	TGTGCCATCAGTGCTACAGGGGGCAGCTCCTACGAGCAGTACTTC
TRBV4-2	TRBD1	TRBJ2-1	NA	13	CASRGQGYHEQFF	TGTGCCAGTCGGGGACAGGGGTACCATGAGCAGTTCTTC
TRBV30	NA	TRBJ2-6	NA	15	CAWSGRYSGANVLTF	TGTGCCTGGAGTGGAAGGTACTCTGGGGCCAACGTCCTGACTTTC
TRBV6-5	NA	TRBJ2-1	NA	16	CASSYPRRGSSNEQFF	TGTGCCAGCAGTTACCCTAGAAGGGGGTCCAGTAATGAGCAGTTCTTC
TRBV7-9	NA	TRBJ2-1	few	15	CASSPYYGWVNEQFF	TGTGCCAGCAGCCCATACTATGGTTGGGTAAATGAGCAGTTCTTC
TRBV28	NA	TRBJ2-7	NA	12	CASAQVAYEQYF	TGTGCCAGCGCGCAGGTAGCCTACGAGCAGTACTTC
TRBV6-1	NA	TRBJ2-1	many	14	CASSHGTVNNEQFF	TGTGCCAGCAGCCACGGGACGGTGAACAATGAGCAGTTCTTC
TRBV21-1	NA	TRBJ1-1	few	15	CASRYDRGEETEAFF	TGTGCCAGCAGATACGACCGGGGCGAGGAAACTGAAGCTTTCTTT
TRBV5-1	NA	TRBJ1-4	many	12	CASSLENEKLFF	TGCGCCAGCAGCTTGGAGAATGAAAAACTGTTTTTT
TRBV20-1	NA	TRBJ2-7	few	13	CSARAGLTYEQYF	TGCAGTGCTAGAGCCGGACTTACCTACGAGCAGTACTTC